These 28 T cell receptor beta chains were sequenced from one sample in a study of blood T cells in healthy people across ages. A second PCR, run for roughly 7 to 11 cycles, used a sample-barcoded 5' primer plus a J-beta primer mix. TCRdb analysed the 5' RACE reads with MiXCR anew, one entry per CDR3 protein. This table has 1,500,000 or so distinct CDR3 sequences, 59% appearing once. The sample comprised blood. The receptors shown here come from a man between 18 and 35 years old in good health.

The V call is TRBV29-1, the J call TRBJ1-1; D remains ambiguous. CDR3 length: 13 residues. V was pared by 5 bases and J by 4 bases, with 14 bases between. From germline, CDR1 is SQVTM and CDR2 ANQGSEA. The CDR3 spells CSVYPSYGTEAFF. The DNA for the CDR3 is TGCAGCGTTTACCCCTCGTACGGCACTGAAGCTTTCTTT.

There are a few counts of this clonotype. J is TRBJ2-1 and V is TRBV27; the match to TRBD1 covers 9 bases. Germline CDR1 MNHEY, CDR2 SMNVEV (reference sequence). With 6 bases clipped from V and 9 bases from J, the junction kept 3 bases outside the gene matches. CDR3 length: 12 residues. The CDR3, as DNA: TGTGCCAGCAGGGCGGACAGGGGTGAGCAGTTCTTC. It specifies CASRADRGEQFF.

V usage is TRBV7-9 and J usage is TRBJ2-7; 9 positions agree with TRBD1. The CDR3 is 16 residues long. The germline V gene has CDR1 SEHNR and CDR2 FQNEAQ (reference sequence). The V segment lost 3 bases and the J segment 5 bases; nucleotides outside the gene matches: 11. The CDR3 DNA reads as TGTGCCAGCAGCTTCCAAGGACAGGGGCCTCTTCACGAGCAGTACTTC. Its protein is CASSFQGQGPLHEQYF.

This clonotype was detected once. J is TRBJ1-1 and V is TRBV7-8, with 9 nucleotides matching TRBD1. The CDR3 is 16 amino acids. V dropped 2 bases and J dropped 3; count of bases not matched to a gene: 7. Germline V CDR1 and CDR2: SGHVS, FQNEAQ. CDR3 sequence: CASSLSTTGGDTEAFF. For the CDR3, the DNA is TGTGCCAGCAGCTTAAGTACGACAGGGGGGGACACTGAAGCTTTCTTT.

V is TRBV20-1 and J is TRBJ1-6; maybe TRBD1 (5 bases). Trimming shortened V by 6 bases and J by 9 bases, and 9 bases separated the two germline ends. This CDR3 is built from 11 residues. Germline values: CDR1 DFQATT, CDR2 SNEGSKA (reference sequence). The CDR3 DNA sequence: TGCAGTGCAGGACAATTTTCACCCCTCCACTTT. Translated, it gives CSAGQFSPLHF.

This chain uses TRBV7-9 with TRBJ2-1, with 7 positions matching TRBD1. The ends lost 5 bases at V and 6 bases at J; junction bases unmatched: 13. This CDR3 is built from 16 residues. CDR1 and CDR2 (germline): SEHNR, FQNEAQ (reference sequence). The chain's CDR3 is CASSPKDRVIVNEQFF. The CDR3 DNA is TGTGCCAGCAGCCCAAAAGACAGGGTTATTGTCAATGAGCAGTTCTTC.

This rearrangement joins TRBV6-1 to TRBJ2-4, with D tentatively TRBD1 (5 bases). Gene TRBJ2-7 matches the end of the DNA better, so the J call may be wrong. Germline V gene lookup returns CDR1 MNHNS and CDR2 SASEGT. CDR3 length: 15 amino acids. For the CDR3, the DNA is TGTGCCAGCAGTGAGAGACAGTCCCACCGCTACGAGCAGTACTTC. Translation: CASSERQSHRYEQYF.

The genes are TRBV7-9 and TRBJ2-3, with TRBD2 identical over 10 bases. CDR1 and CDR2 (germline): SEHNR, FQNEAQ (reference sequence). This CDR3 comprises 14 residues. V lost 7 bases, J lost 5 bases, and 6 bases stayed unmatched. The DNA of the CDR3 is TGTGCCAGCACCCTAGCGGGAGATGGAGATACGCAGTATTTT. This codes for CASTLAGDGDTQYF.

V gene TRBV12-3 or TRBV12-4 combines with J gene TRBJ2-3; D uncertain. Trimming stripped 11 bases from V and 3 bases from J, with 9 bases between. The CDR3 is made up of 11 amino acids. CDR3 nucleotides: TGTGCCGTTAGCTTGACAGATACGCAGTATTTT. Its protein product is CAVSLTDTQYF.

This chain links TRBV20-1 with TRBJ2-7; 10 bases are a match to TRBD2. From germline, CDR1 is DFQATT and CDR2 SNEGSKA (reference sequence). This CDR3 has 14 amino acids. Germline trimming cut 3 bases from V and 7 bases from J; bases unmatched to any gene: 9. The CDR3 nucleotides read TGCAGTGCTAGGGCGCCTAGCGGGAGTGGAGAGCAGTACTTC. Protein sequence: CSARAPSGSGEQYF.

The gene calls are TRBV24-1 and TRBJ2-3; weak D call: TRBD2 (6 bases). The germline V gene encodes CDR1 KGHDR and CDR2 SFDVKD. V lost 3 bases and J 3 bases, leaving 9 bases between the germline ends. There are 14 residues in the CDR3. CDR3 protein: CATSDRGLTDTQYF. CDR3 nucleotide sequence: TGTGCCACCAGTGATAGGGGACTGACAGATACGCAGTATTTT.

This clonotype was recorded a few times. J is TRBJ1-2 and V is TRBV5-6; D is unresolved. Trimming took off 3 bases at V and 2 bases at J, with 11 bases between the two ends. The CDR3 spans 14 residues. Germline V gene data show CDR1 as SGHDT and CDR2 as YYEEEE. CDR3 protein: CASSYALFNYGYTF. CDR3 in DNA: TGTGCCAGCAGCTACGCCTTGTTCAACTATGGCTACACCTTC.

J is TRBJ2-7 and V is TRBV7-9; the match to TRBD1 covers 11 bases. This CDR3 comprises 16 residues. CDR1 SEHNR and CDR2 FQNEAQ come from the germline V gene (reference sequence). The J segment lost 1 base and the V segment lost 0 bases, leaving 2 bases of the junction unmatched. The CDR3 spells CASSLARDRGSYEQYF. The CDR3 DNA follows: TGTGCCAGCAGCTTAGCCCGGGACAGGGGGTCCTACGAGCAGTACTTC.

The chain uses TRBV9 and TRBJ2-7; 12 bases line up with TRBD1. V shed 1 base, J shed 5 bases, and the junction held 7 bases outside the gene matches. CDR1 and CDR2 from the germline V gene are SGDLS and YYNGEE. The CDR3 length is 16 residues. The CDR3 protein is CASSVLGTGGFNEQYF. The CDR3 coding sequence is TGTGCCAGCAGCGTACTGGGGACAGGGGGCTTCAACGAGCAGTACTTC.

The chain is built from TRBV20-1 and TRBJ1-1; the D gene is possibly TRBD1 (5 bases). The CDR3 extends over 14 amino acids. V lost 2 bases, J lost 6 bases, and 16 bases lay in between. CDR1 and CDR2 (germline): DFQATT, SNEGSKA (reference sequence). CDR3 coding DNA: TGCAGTGCTAGAAAAACCAACCGGGGCGCTGAAGCTTTCTTT. It yields the protein CSARKTNRGAEAFF.

This clonotype appeared a few times. The V gene is TRBV29-1, the J gene TRBJ2-1; 11 nucleotides line up with TRBD2. The CDR3 sequence is 13 residues long. In germline, CDR1 is SQVTM, CDR2 ANQGSEA. V trimming: 4 bases; J trimming: 7 bases; junction bases outside the gene matches: 3. CDR3 residues: CSVGTSGSNEQFF. The CDR3 DNA follows: TGCAGCGTTGGTACTAGCGGGAGTAATGAGCAGTTCTTC.

The chain is built from TRBV19 and TRBJ1-1; no firm D call. The V and J ends lost 4 bases and 6 bases respectively, with 9 bases between them. CDR3 length: 12 amino acids. From germline, CDR1 is LNHDA and CDR2 SQIVND (reference sequence). The CDR3 bases are TGTGCCAGTAGTACCCACTTGGCTGAAGCTTTCTTT. The encoded protein is CASSTHLAEAFF. The variable domain in full, with the rest retrieved from reference TRBV19 and TRBJ1-1, is DGGITQSPKYLFRKEGQNVTLSCEQNLNHDAMYWYRQDPGQGLRLIYYSQIVNDFQKGDIAEGYSVSREKKESFPLTVTSAQKNPTAFYLCASSTHLAEAFFGQGTRLTVV.

This rearrangement joins TRBV20-1 to TRBJ1-5; TRBD1 matches 7 bases. Germline V gene sequence: CDR1 DFQATT, CDR2 SNEGSKA (reference sequence). J lost 4 bases, V lost 5 bases, and 8 bases had no gene match. The CDR3 runs to 14 residues. In nucleotides, the CDR3 is TGCAGTGCTCTCACAGGGGAAGGGAATCAGCCCCAGCATTTT. Encoded protein: CSALTGEGNQPQHF.

In the case of this clonotype: The germline gene is not matched at one end of the junction; a read error may be the cause. The chain carries TRBV27 and TRBJ2-1, with unresolved D. Germline V gene data show CDR1 as MNHEY and CDR2 as SMNVEV (reference sequence). CDR3 length: 14 amino acids. The CDR3 protein is CASATGSSYNERFF. The CDR3, as DNA: TGTGCCAGCGCCACGGGTAGCTCCTACAATGAGCGGTTCTTC.

This clonotype was observed a single time. The chain has TRBV27 and TRBJ2-1; the D gene is possibly TRBD2 (5 bases). The germline CDR1 and CDR2 sequences are MNHEY and SMNVEV (reference sequence). V was cut by 2 bases and J by 0 bases, with 11 bases left in between. The CDR3 has 16 residues. The CDR3 reads CASSLIAGRSYNEQFF. The CDR3 region has the DNA TGTGCCAGCAGTTTAATTGCGGGCCGCTCCTACAATGAGCAGTTCTTC.

This clonotype was seen a handful of times. V gene TRBV12-3 or TRBV12-4 combines with J gene TRBJ1-2; possible D gene TRBD1, 5 bases. CDR3 length equals 14 residues. Deletions cut 8 bases from V and 5 bases from J, with 18 bases between. CDR3 protein: CASSRDVGEYGYTF. For the CDR3, the DNA is TGTGCCAGCTCCCGGGACGTTGGGGAGTATGGCTACACCTTC.

The chain is built from TRBV29-1 and TRBJ2-5; 7 bases line up with TRBD1. The assigned J gene may be wrong: the sequence end matches TRBJ2-7 better. The CDR3 has 15 amino acids. The germline gives CDR1 SQVTM, CDR2 ANQGSEA. CDR3 bases: TGCAGCGTTGAAGAGCCGACAGGGACCGCCGCCGAGCAGTACTTC. Translated, it gives CSVEEPTGTAAEQYF.

The rearrangement links TRBV5-1 to TRBJ1-2, with TRBD1 matching 10 bases. CDR3 length: 15 residues. J gave up 7 bases and V 0 bases, and 6 bases lay outside the gene matches. CDR1 is SGHRS and CDR2 is YFSETQ in the germline V gene. The CDR3: CASSLADRGLSGYTF. CDR3 in DNA: TGCGCCAGCAGCTTGGCCGACAGGGGGCTGAGTGGCTACACCTTC. The variable domain in full, with the rest retrieved from reference TRBV5-1 and TRBJ1-2, is KAGVTQTPRYLIKTRGQQVTLSCSPISGHRSVSWYQQTPGQGLQFLFEYFSETQRNKGNFPGRFSGRQFSNSRSEMNVSTLELGDSALYLCASSLADRGLSGYTFGSGTRLTVV.

This chain connects TRBV3-1 to TRBJ2-1, with a possible D match to TRBD2 (6 bases). CDR1 LGHDT and CDR2 YNNKEL come from the germline V gene (reference sequence). The length of the CDR3 is 16 residues. Trimming removed 3 bases from V and 2 bases from J, with 14 bases in between. The CDR3 coding sequence is TGTGCCAGCAGCCAGGGACTTGCGACGCCCTACAATGAGCAGTTCTTC. This encodes CASSQGLATPYNEQFF.

The chain has TRBV28 and TRBJ2-7, with D perhaps matching TRBD1 (6 bases). Germline V lookup: CDR1 MDHEN, CDR2 SYDVKM. CDR3 length: 14 amino acids. V shed 7 bases and J shed 0 bases, with 13 bases lying between them. CDR3 bases: TGTGCCAGCATTCGACAGGAGAGCTCCTACGAGCAGTACTTC. Residues: CASIRQESSYEQYF.

This sequence joins TRBV4-3 and TRBJ2-3; 9 bases are a match to TRBD1. J lost 1 base, V lost 0 bases, and 5 bases had no gene match. The CDR3 loop spans 17 amino acids. CDR1 is LGHNA and CDR2 is YSLEER in the germline V gene. The CDR3 bases are TGCGCCAGCAGCCAAGACACAGGGGGCCCGGGCACAGATACGCAGTATTTT. Its protein is CASSQDTGGPGTDTQYF.

This clonotype occurred a few times. The V call is TRBV4-1, the J call TRBJ2-7, with D possibly TRBD2 on 6 matching bases. The V and J ends lost 1 base and 4 bases respectively, with 8 bases between them. Germline CDR1 reads MGHRA; CDR2 reads YSYEKL. The CDR3 spans 13 residues. The CDR3 sequence: CASSQAGVYEQYF. Written as DNA, the CDR3 is TGCGCCAGCAGCCAAGCGGGGGTGTACGAGCAGTACTTC.

The chain couples TRBV5-1 to TRBJ1-5; D might be TRBD1 (6 bases). Per germline, CDR1 SGHRS and CDR2 YFSETQ. CDR3 size: 13 residues. Trimming removed 4 bases at V and 7 bases at J, with 12 bases between. CDR3 protein: CASSKDSDQPQHF. The CDR3 DNA reads as TGCGCCAGCAGCAAGGACAGTGACCAGCCCCAGCATTTT.